A single sample gave rise to the 8 T cell receptor beta chains below, sequenced in a study of shared clonotypes between healthy human individuals. Using immunoSEQ multiplex PCR, the repertoire was profiled, and TCRdb retains in-frame clones only, with some absent. Here the sample spans over a million clones, more than 95% being singletons. Sequenced input: naive CD4+ T cells sorted from blood. Subset described: CD45RA+ positively selected. All receptors come from a man aged 30 to 45 in good health.

A single count supports this clone. Other DNA sequences in the same sample also yield this CDR3. The chain recombines TRBV28 with TRBJ1-5; D ambiguous. Germline V gene data show CDR1 as MDHEN and CDR2 as SYDVKM. CDR3 size: 15 residues. The ends were cut back, 2 bases at V and 0 bases at J, with 8 bases in the middle. CDR3 DNA sequence: TGTGCCAGCAGTTTAGCGGGGAATAGCAATCAGCCCCAGCATTTT. Its translation is CASSLAGNSNQPQHF.

The gene calls are TRBV28 and TRBJ2-7; a weak D match, TRBD1 (6 bases). Between the trimmed V and J ends, which lost 8 bases and 4 bases, there was a span of 12 bases. The CDR3 extends over 12 amino acids. Germline CDR1 MDHEN, CDR2 SYDVKM. CDR3 DNA sequence: TGTGCCAGCGGGGACACCGGGTACGAGCAGTACTTC. Translated: CASGDTGYEQYF. The complete variable domain, with remaining parts taken from reference TRBV28 and TRBJ2-7, reads DVKVTQSSRYLVKRTGEKVFLECVQDMDHENMFWYRQDPGLGLRLIYFSYDVKMKEKGDIPEGYSVSREKKERFSLILESASTNQTSMYLCASGDTGYEQYFGPGTRLTVT.

This rearrangement joins TRBV10-1 to TRBJ1-4; 7 bases line up with TRBD1. The CDR3 has 17 residues. The germline V gene encodes CDR1 WNHNN and CDR2 SYGVQD (reference sequence). With V trimmed by 6 bases and J by 4 bases, 14 bases remained unmatched. The CDR3 nucleotides are TGCGCCAGCAGCACCCCGCCTCCGGGACAGTTTAATGAAAAACTGTTTTTT. Its protein is CASSTPPPGQFNEKLFF.

The rearrangement uses TRBV7-6 and TRBJ2-1; 11 bases are shared with TRBD2. The ends lost 6 bases at V and 3 bases at J; junction bases unmatched: 4. Germline V gene lookup returns CDR1 SGHVS and CDR2 FNYEAQ. This CDR3 is 15 amino acids long. Here the CDR3 DNA reads TGTGCCAGCAGTTCTCTAGCGGGGGGCTACAATGAGCAGTTCTTC. This translates into CASSSLAGGYNEQFF.

The V gene is TRBV5-6, the J gene TRBJ2-3; TRBD2 matches at 8 bases. This CDR3 contains 16 residues. CDR1 is SGHDT and CDR2 is YYEEEE in the germline V gene. Losses at the gene ends were 4 bases for V and 5 bases for J; bases not matched to a gene: 12. The CDR3 nucleotides read TGTGCCAGCAGCCCGGGAGGGGGAACCTGGGGAGATACGCAGTATTTT. Its translation: CASSPGGGTWGDTQYF.

The chain employs TRBV28 and TRBJ2-1; 7 nucleotides match TRBD2. V trimming: 4 bases; J trimming: 9 bases; junction bases outside the gene matches: 15. Germline CDR1 MDHEN, CDR2 SYDVKM. The CDR3 runs to 16 residues. The CDR3 protein is CASSSQGGGRKGEQFF. CDR3 sequence (DNA): TGTGCCAGCAGTTCCCAGGGAGGCGGGAGAAAGGGTGAGCAGTTCTTC.

The chain uses TRBV7-8 and TRBJ2-2, with D possibly called TRBD1 or TRBD2 (6 bases each). Trimming took off 5 bases at V and 2 bases at J, with 15 bases between the two ends. CDR1 SGHVS and CDR2 FQNEAQ come from the germline V gene. This CDR3 is built from 16 residues. For the CDR3, the DNA is TGTGCCAGCAGCGCCCACGGGGGCCCAAACACCGGGGAGCTGTTTTTT. This codes for CASSAHGGPNTGELFF.

The chain is built from TRBV10-3 and TRBJ2-7; the match to TRBD2 covers 9 bases. Germline-derived CDR1 and CDR2 are ENHRY and SYGVKD. Trimming cost V 6 bases and J 2 bases; bases outside gene matches: 5. This CDR3 spans 14 amino acids. The CDR3 region is CAIRGREGTYEQYF. The CDR3 DNA is TGTGCCATCAGGGGGCGGGAGGGGACCTACGAGCAGTACTTC.